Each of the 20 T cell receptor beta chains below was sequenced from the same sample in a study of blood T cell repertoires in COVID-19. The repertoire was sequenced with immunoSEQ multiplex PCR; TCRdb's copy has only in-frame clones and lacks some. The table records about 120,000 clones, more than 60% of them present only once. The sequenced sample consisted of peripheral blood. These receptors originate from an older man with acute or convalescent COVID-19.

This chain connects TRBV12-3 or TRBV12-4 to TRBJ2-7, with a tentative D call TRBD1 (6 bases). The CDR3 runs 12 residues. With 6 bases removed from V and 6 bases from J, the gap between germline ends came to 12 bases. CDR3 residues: CASSTDRREQYF. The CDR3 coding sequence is TGTGCCAGCAGCACGGACAGACGCGAGCAGTACTTC.

The CDR3 DNA sequence: TGTGCCAGCAGTCATACAGGGTACACTGAAGCTTTCTTT. Translation: CASSHTGYTEAFF. V is TRBV6-5 and J is TRBJ1-1, with TRBD1 as a possible D gene (6 bases). The CDR3 sequence is 13 residues long. Looked up from germline, CDR1 is MNHEY and CDR2 is SVGAGI. Trimming pared 5 bases from V and 3 bases from J, leaving 10 bases between.

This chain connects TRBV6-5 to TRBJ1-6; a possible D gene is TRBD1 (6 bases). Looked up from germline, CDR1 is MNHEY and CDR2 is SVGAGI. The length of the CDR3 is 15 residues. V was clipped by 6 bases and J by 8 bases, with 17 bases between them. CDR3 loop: CASRQQGARDSPLHF. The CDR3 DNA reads TGTGCCAGCAGGCAACAGGGAGCTCGGGATTCACCCCTCCACTTT.

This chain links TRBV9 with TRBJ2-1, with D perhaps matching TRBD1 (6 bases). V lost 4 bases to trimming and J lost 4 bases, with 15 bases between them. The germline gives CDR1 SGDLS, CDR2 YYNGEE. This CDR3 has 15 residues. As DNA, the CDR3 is TGTGCCAGCAGCCCTCACCATACAGGGTACAATGAGCAGTTCTTC. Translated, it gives CASSPHHTGYNEQFF.

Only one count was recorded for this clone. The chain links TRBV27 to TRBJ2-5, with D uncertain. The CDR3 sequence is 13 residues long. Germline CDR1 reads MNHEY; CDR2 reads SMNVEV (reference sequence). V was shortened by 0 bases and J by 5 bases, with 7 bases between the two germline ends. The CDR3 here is CASSLSGWETQYF. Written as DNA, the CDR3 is TGTGCCAGCAGTTTATCGGGCTGGGAGACCCAGTACTTC.

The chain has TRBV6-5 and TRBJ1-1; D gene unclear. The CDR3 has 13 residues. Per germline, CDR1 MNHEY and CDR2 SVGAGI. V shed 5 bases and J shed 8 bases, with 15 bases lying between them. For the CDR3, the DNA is TGTGCCAGCAGTACAAACCGGGAGCTCGAAGCTTTCTTT. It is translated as CASSTNRELEAFF.

The CDR3 nucleotides are TGTGCCAGCAGTTACCTCGTCACCGGGATCCCCACTGAAGCTTTCTTT. It codes for CASSYLVTGIPTEAFF. The chain uses TRBV6-5 and TRBJ1-1; D unclear. Trimming pared 2 bases from V and 4 bases from J, leaving 17 bases between. The CDR3 contains 16 residues. Germline CDR1 MNHEY, CDR2 SVGAGI.

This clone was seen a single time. DNA for the CDR3: TGTGCCAGCAGCGAGACAGGCGAGCAGTACTTC. This encodes CASSETGEQYF. The chain combines TRBV2 with TRBJ2-7; TRBD1 might be the D (6 bases). CDR1 is SNHLY, CDR2 FYNNEI, per germline. The CDR3 has 11 residues. V shed 6 bases and J shed 6 bases, with 9 bases lying between them. Complete variable domain (other parts from reference TRBV2 and TRBJ2-7): EPEVTQTPSHQVTQMGQEVILRCVPISNHLYFYWYRQILGQKVEFLVSFYNNEISEKSEIFDDQFSVERPDGSNFTLKIRSTKLEDSAMYFCASSETGEQYFGPGTRLTVT.

The CDR3 DNA sequence: TGCGCCAGCAGCTCTACAGGGGACTATGGCTACACCTTC. Amino acid sequence: CASSSTGDYGYTF. The V gene is TRBV5-1, the J gene TRBJ1-2, with 7 bases aligning to TRBD1. CDR1 and CDR2 (germline): SGHRS, YFSETQ. The CDR3 has 13 residues. V trimming: 3 bases; J trimming: 3 bases; junction bases outside the gene matches: 2.

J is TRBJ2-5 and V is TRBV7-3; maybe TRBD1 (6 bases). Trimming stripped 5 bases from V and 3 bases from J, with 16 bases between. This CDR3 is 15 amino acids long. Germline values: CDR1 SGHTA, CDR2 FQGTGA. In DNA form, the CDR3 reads TGTGCCAGCAGCCGCATCGGGACACAAGAAGAGACCCAGTACTTC. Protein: CASSRIGTQEETQYF.

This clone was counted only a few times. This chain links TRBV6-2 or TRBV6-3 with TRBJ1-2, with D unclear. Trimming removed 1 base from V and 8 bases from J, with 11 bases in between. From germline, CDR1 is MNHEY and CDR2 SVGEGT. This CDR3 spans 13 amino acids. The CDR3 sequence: CASSYFRLEGYTF. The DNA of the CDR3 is TGTGCCAGCAGTTACTTCCGACTGGAGGGCTACACCTTC.

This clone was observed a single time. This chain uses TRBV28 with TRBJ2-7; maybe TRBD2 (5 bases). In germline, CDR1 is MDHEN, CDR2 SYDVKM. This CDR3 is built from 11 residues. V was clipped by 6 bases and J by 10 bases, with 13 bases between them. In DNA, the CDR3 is TGTGCCAGCAGCCCAAGGGAGCTTCAGTACTTC. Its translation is CASSPRELQYF.

CDR3 sequence: CATSDFGRQGANTEAFF. The DNA for the CDR3 is TGTGCCACCAGTGATTTCGGGAGACAGGGCGCGAACACTGAAGCTTTCTTT. The chain combines TRBV24-1 with TRBJ1-1; 7 bases are a match to TRBD1. In germline, CDR1 is KGHDR, CDR2 SFDVKD. After removal of 1 base from V and 1 base from J, the junction contained 8 bases not matched to a gene. This CDR3 comprises 17 residues.

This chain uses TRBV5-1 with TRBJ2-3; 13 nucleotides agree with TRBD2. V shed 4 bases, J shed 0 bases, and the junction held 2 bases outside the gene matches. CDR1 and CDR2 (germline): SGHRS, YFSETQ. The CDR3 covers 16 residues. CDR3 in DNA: TGCGCCAGCAGCCCGGGACTAGCGGGGAGCACAGATACGCAGTATTTT. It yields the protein CASSPGLAGSTDTQYF.

CDR3 region: CASSQDSYGYTF. The CDR3 region has the DNA TGTGCCAGCAGCCAAGACAGCTATGGCTACACCTTC. The chain has TRBV5-6 and TRBJ1-2, with D perhaps TRBD1 (5 bases). Deletions cut 4 bases from V and 4 bases from J, with 8 bases between. This CDR3 spans 12 amino acids. Germline V lookup: CDR1 SGHDT, CDR2 YYEEEE.

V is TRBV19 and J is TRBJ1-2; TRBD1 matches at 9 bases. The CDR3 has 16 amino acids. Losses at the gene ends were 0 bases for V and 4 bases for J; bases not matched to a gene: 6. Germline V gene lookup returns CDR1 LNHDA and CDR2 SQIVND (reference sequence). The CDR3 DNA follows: TGTGCCAGTAGTATAGATTGGGACAGGGTGGCCTATGGCTACACCTTC. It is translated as CASSIDWDRVAYGYTF.

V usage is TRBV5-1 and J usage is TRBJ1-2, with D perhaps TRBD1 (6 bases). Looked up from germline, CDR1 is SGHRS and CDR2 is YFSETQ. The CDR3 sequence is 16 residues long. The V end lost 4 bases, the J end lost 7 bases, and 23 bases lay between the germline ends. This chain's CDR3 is CASSPRQDLHQGGYTF. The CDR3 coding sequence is TGCGCCAGCAGCCCACGACAGGACCTTCACCAGGGTGGCTACACCTTC.

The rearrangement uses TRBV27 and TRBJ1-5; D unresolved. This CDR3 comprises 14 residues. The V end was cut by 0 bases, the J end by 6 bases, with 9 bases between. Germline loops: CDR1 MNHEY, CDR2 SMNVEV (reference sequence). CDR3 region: CASSLSASGQPQHF. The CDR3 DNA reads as TGTGCCAGCAGTTTATCGGCTTCTGGTCAGCCCCAGCATTTT.

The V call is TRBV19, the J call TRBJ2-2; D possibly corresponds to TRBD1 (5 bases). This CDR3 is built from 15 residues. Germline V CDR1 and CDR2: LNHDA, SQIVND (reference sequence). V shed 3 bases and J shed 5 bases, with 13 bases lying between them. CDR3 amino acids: CASSITAGRTGELFF. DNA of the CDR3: TGTGCCAGTAGTATTACGGCAGGGCGTACCGGGGAGCTGTTTTTT.

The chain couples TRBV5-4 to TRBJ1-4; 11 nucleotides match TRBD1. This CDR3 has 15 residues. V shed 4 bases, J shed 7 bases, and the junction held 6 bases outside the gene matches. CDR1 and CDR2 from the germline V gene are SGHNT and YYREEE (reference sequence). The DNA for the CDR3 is TGTGCCAGCAGCCTCGCGGGGACAGGGGGTGAAAAACTGTTTTTT. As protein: CASSLAGTGGEKLFF.